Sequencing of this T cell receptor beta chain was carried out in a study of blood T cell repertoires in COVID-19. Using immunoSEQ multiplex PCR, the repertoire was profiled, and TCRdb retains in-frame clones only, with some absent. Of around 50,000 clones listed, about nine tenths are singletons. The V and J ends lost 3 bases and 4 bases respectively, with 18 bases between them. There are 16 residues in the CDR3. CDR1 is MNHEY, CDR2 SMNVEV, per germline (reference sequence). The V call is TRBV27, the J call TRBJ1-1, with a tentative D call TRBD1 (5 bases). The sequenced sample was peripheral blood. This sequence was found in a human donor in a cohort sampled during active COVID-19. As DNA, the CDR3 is TGTGCCAGCAGTTTTACCGGACCCCGGGGGAGCACTGAAGCTTTCTTT. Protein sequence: CASSFTGPRGSTEAFF.